This T cell receptor (beta chain) stems from a study of OX40 agonist ivuxolimab in advanced cancers. TCRdb's table, derived via immunoSEQ multiplex PCR, lists solely in-frame clones and lacks some. The table includes 45,000 to 65,000 clones, around 85% detected once. The germline V gene encodes CDR1 SEHNR and CDR2 FQNEAQ (reference sequence). V was pared by 5 bases and J by 2 bases, with 10 bases between. The CDR3 totals 14 residues. The rearrangement uses TRBV7-9 and TRBJ1-3; the D gene is possibly TRBD1 (6 bases). The sequence came from an adult with an advanced solid tumor such as melanoma, head and neck, liver or kidney cancer. Sequencing used CD4+ or CD8+ T cells sorted from blood, obtained in a trial of the OX40 agonist ivuxolimab. The CDR3 DNA is TGTGCCAGCAGCCACCGGGGGCCTGGAAACACCATATATTTT. This encodes CASSHRGPGNTIYF.